One sample yielded the 10 T cell receptor beta chains listed below, sequenced in a study of blood T cell repertoires in COVID-19. Some clones are missing from TCRdb's copy, which holds only in-frame ones; the method was immunoSEQ multiplex PCR. The table records about 240,000 clones, more than 70% of them present only once. The sequencing input was peripheral blood. These receptors originate from a man older than 75 with acute or convalescent COVID-19.

The V gene is TRBV27, the J gene TRBJ2-7; 10 bases map to TRBD1. V was pared by 2 bases and J by 6 bases, with 4 bases of the junction left unmatched. Germline-derived CDR1 and CDR2 are MNHEY and SMNVEV (reference sequence). The CDR3 has 14 residues. The CDR3 DNA reads as TGTGCCAGCAGTTTAGGGACAGGGGTAGGCGAGCAGTACTTC. Translated: CASSLGTGVGEQYF.

In DNA, the CDR3 is TGTGCCAGCAGTTACCAGGCCCCGACTAACTATGGCTACACCTTC. This sequence encodes CASSYQAPTNYGYTF. The chain couples TRBV6-5 to TRBJ1-2; no clear D gene. Trimming took 2 bases from V and 0 from J, leaving 10 bases between them. This CDR3 region has 15 residues. CDR1 MNHEY and CDR2 SVGAGI come from the germline V gene.

The chain couples TRBV6-5 to TRBJ2-7, with D unclear. V was cut by 6 bases and J by 7 bases, with 13 bases left in between. The CDR3 totals 12 residues. Per the germline V gene, CDR1 is MNHEY and CDR2 is SVGAGI. In DNA, the CDR3 is TGTGCCAGCAGGCCCAGACCCGGGGAGCAGTACTTC. This sequence encodes CASRPRPGEQYF.

CDR3 in DNA: TGCGCCAGCAGCTTGGCCGTTCAGACAGGGAAGTGGTACGAGCAGTACTTC. This translates into CASSLAVQTGKWYEQYF. The genes are TRBV5-1 and TRBJ2-7; 7 nucleotides match TRBD1. V shed 0 bases and J 4 bases; nucleotides not matched to a gene: 13. The CDR3 totals 17 residues. Germline V gene data show CDR1 as SGHRS and CDR2 as YFSETQ.

The rearrangement joins TRBV6-5 to TRBJ2-2, with TRBD1 matching 8 bases. CDR3 length: 14 residues. Germline-derived CDR1 and CDR2 are MNHEY and SVGAGI. V trimming: 6 bases; J trimming: 6 bases; junction bases outside the gene matches: 6. The CDR3 region has the DNA TGTGCCAGCAGAGCGGACAGGGTGGCCGGGGAGCTGTTTTTT. Translation gives CASRADRVAGELFF.

This clone was picked up one time. The chain combines TRBV6-5 with TRBJ2-7; TRBD2 matches 8 bases. Germline lookup yields CDR1 MNHEY and CDR2 SVGAGI. Trimming cost V 7 bases and J 5 bases; bases outside gene matches: 10. The CDR3 is made up of 14 amino acids. Here the CDR3 DNA reads TGTGCCAGCACCGCGGGCAGGACTAGCCACGAGCAGTACTTC. Its protein is CASTAGRTSHEQYF.

This clone was seen a single time. This chain joins TRBV4-2 and TRBJ2-7, with a possible D match to TRBD1 (5 bases). This CDR3 is built from 14 residues. Between the trimmed V and J ends, which lost 1 base and 0 bases, there was a span of 7 bases. The germline gives CDR1 LGHNA, CDR2 YNFKEQ. CDR3 in amino acids: CASSQADSSYEQYF. CDR3 DNA: TGTGCCAGCAGCCAAGCCGACAGCTCCTACGAGCAGTACTTC.

The chain has TRBV7-2 and TRBJ1-6; tentatively, D is TRBD1 (5 bases). This CDR3 contains 15 residues. Germline-derived CDR1 and CDR2 are SGHTA and FQGNSA. V lost 1 base and J 12 bases, leaving 16 bases between the germline ends. The CDR3: CASSLDGTADGPLHF. In DNA, the CDR3 is TGTGCCAGCAGCTTAGATGGGACTGCGGACGGACCCCTCCACTTT.

The chain links TRBV5-4 to TRBJ1-1; D might be TRBD1 (5 bases). This CDR3 region has 15 residues. With 3 bases removed from V and 1 base from J, the gap between germline ends came to 13 bases. Germline assignment: CDR1 SGHNT and CDR2 YYREEE (reference sequence). The CDR3 DNA follows: TGTGCCAGCAGCTGGGGCCCGGGGGGGAACACTGAAGCTTTCTTT. The encoded protein is CASSWGPGGNTEAFF. Supplemented by reference TRBV5-4 and TRBJ1-1, the full variable domain reads ETGVTQSPTHLIKTRGQQVTLRCSSQSGHNTVSWYQQALGQGPQFIFQYYREEENGRGNFPPRFSGLQFPNYSSELNVNALELDDSALYLCASSWGPGGNTEAFFGQGTRLTVV.

V is TRBV27 and J is TRBJ1-2; D perhaps matches TRBD1 (5 bases). Germline V gene lookup returns CDR1 MNHEY and CDR2 SMNVEV (reference sequence). V was cut by 5 bases and J by 4 bases, with 14 bases left in between. The CDR3 runs to 14 residues. Here the CDR3 DNA reads TGTGCCAGCAGTCCGGAGGGACGGTTCTATGGCTACACCTTC. It codes for CASSPEGRFYGYTF.